The T cell receptor beta chain under discussion was sequenced for a study of cytomegalovirus exposure and HLA in healthy donors. Study background: Most donors, 70% to 85% of approximately 400 genotyped, fell in the Caucasian-associated ancestry cluster.

Study findings and constraints: The study listed 150 to 200 cytomegalovirus-associated TCR beta chains. Reported findings show TCR beta sequences accurately forecast HLA-A and HLA-B alleles in most subjects. More clonal expansion characterized HLA-associated TCR beta chains than equally common others in a later analysis.

The junction had 14 bases not matched to a gene; V was cut back by 6 bases and J by 12 bases. Germline values: CDR1 SNHLY, CDR2 FYNNEI. CDR3 length equals 15 residues. Concerning this clone: The antigen remains unidentified.

It was with 60 Vbeta and 13 Jbeta primers that the PCR ran. TCRdb's copy holds only in-frame clones and misses some; the assay was immunoSEQ multiplex PCR. The repertoire consists of roughly 220,000 clones, with just under 70% occurring once and the leading ten covering around 2.6%. The receptor's source is a man aged 40-49 years in good health and CMV-seropositive. V is TRBV2 and J is TRBJ2-1, with TRBD1 matching 10 bases. The sample taken for sequencing was PBMCs. CDR3 DNA sequence: TGTGCCAGCAGCCAAGCGGGACAGGGGTGGTCGAGGCAGTTCTTC. This codes for CASSQAGQGWSRQFF. The whole variable domain, filled in from reference TRBV2 and TRBJ2-1, reads EPEVTQTPSHQVTQMGQEVILRCVPISNHLYFYWYRQILGQKVEFLVSFYNNEISEKSEIFDDQFSVERPDGSNFTLKIRSTKLEDSAMYFCASSQAGQGWSRQFFGPGTRLTVL.